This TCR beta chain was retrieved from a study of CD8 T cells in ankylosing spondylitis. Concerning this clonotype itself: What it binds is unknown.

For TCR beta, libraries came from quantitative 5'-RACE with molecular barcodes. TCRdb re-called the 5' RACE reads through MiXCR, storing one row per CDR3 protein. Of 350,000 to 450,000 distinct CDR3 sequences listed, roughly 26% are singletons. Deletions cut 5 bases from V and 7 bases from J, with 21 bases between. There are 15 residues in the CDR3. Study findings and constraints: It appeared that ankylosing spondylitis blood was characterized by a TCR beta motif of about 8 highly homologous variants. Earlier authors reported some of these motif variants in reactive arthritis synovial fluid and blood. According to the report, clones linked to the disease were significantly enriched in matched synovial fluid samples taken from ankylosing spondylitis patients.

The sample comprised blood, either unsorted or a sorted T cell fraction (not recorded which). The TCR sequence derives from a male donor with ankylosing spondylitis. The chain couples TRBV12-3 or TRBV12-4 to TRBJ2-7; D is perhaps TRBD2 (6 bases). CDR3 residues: CASSPIAPEAGEQYF. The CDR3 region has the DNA TGTGCCAGCAGTCCCATTGCTCCGGAGGCGGGGGAGCAGTACTTC.